Following are 26 T cell receptor beta chains from one sample sequenced in a study of T-cell reconstitution after alpha-beta-depleted transplantation in children. A TCRbeta library incorporating unique molecular identifiers was prepared. TCRdb analysed the PCR reads with MiXCR anew, one entry per CDR3 protein. The sample includes a few hundred thousand distinct CDR3 sequences, more than 20% of them seen just once. Sequenced material: PBMCs, taken before TCRalphabeta/CD19-depleted stem cell transplant. All receptors derive from a boy under three years old with Wiskott-Aldrich syndrome, due to receive a stem cell transplant.

The chain employs TRBV5-1 and TRBJ2-3, with 11 bases matching TRBD2. In germline, CDR1 is SGHRS, CDR2 YFSETQ. V was clipped by 3 bases and J by 7 bases; unmatched bases: 13. CDR3 size: 17 residues. CDR3 in amino acids: CASSSGLAVRGVYTQYF. The DNA for the CDR3 is TGCGCCAGCAGCTCGGGACTAGCGGTGAGAGGTGTATATACGCAGTATTTT. Full variable domain (rest looked up from reference TRBV5-1 and TRBJ2-3): KAGVTQTPRYLIKTRGQQVTLSCSPISGHRSVSWYQQTPGQGLQFLFEYFSETQRNKGNFPGRFSGRQFSNSRSEMNVSTLELGDSALYLCASSSGLAVRGVYTQYFGPGTRLTVL.

V usage is TRBV5-1 and J usage is TRBJ2-6, with 10 bases that match TRBD1. Losses at the gene ends were 0 bases for V and 0 bases for J; bases not matched to a gene: 9. CDR3 length: 20 residues. Per germline, CDR1 SGHRS and CDR2 YFSETQ. The CDR3: CASSLDGTGVWVSGANVLTF. As DNA, the CDR3 is TGCGCCAGCAGCTTGGATGGGACAGGGGTTTGGGTCTCTGGGGCCAACGTCCTGACTTTC. Using reference TRBV5-1 and TRBJ2-6 for the parts outside the CDR3, the full variable domain is KAGVTQTPRYLIKTRGQQVTLSCSPISGHRSVSWYQQTPGQGLQFLFEYFSETQRNKGNFPGRFSGRQFSNSRSEMNVSTLELGDSALYLCASSLDGTGVWVSGANVLTFGAGSRLTVL.

CDR3 in amino acids: CAITPGMGPDNEQFF. The CDR3 coding sequence is TGTGCCATCACCCCAGGTATGGGACCGGACAATGAGCAGTTCTTC. The chain joins TRBV10-3 to TRBJ2-1, with D perhaps given as TRBD1 or TRBD2 (5 bases each). Germline CDR1 and CDR2: ENHRY and SYGVKD. CDR3 length: 15 amino acids. Trimming pared 7 bases from V and 5 bases from J, leaving 18 bases between.

The chain couples TRBV6-5 to TRBJ2-1, with D unresolved. CDR1 and CDR2 (germline): MNHEY, SVGAGI. This CDR3 contains 15 residues. V lost 0 bases and J lost 0, with 6 bases in between. The CDR3 here is CASSYSRNSYNEQFF. CDR3 DNA: TGTGCCAGCAGTTACTCTCGGAACTCCTACAATGAGCAGTTCTTC.

The V call is TRBV3-1, the J call TRBJ2-3; D is undetermined. This CDR3 region has 12 residues. Trimming took 3 bases from V and 2 from J, leaving 3 bases between them. Germline values: CDR1 LGHDT, CDR2 YNNKEL (reference sequence). The CDR3 DNA is TGTGCCAGCAGCCATGTCACAGATACGCAGTATTTT. Translating it yields CASSHVTDTQYF.

This chain joins TRBV27 and TRBJ2-7, with 11 positions matching TRBD2. CDR3 size: 16 residues. Germline V gene data show CDR1 as MNHEY and CDR2 as SMNVEV (reference sequence). Unmatched junction bases numbered 6, after V lost 5 bases and J lost 0 bases. The CDR3 coding sequence is TGTGCCAGCAGTGCCGGGACTAGCGGACCCTCCTACGAGCAGTACTTC. Protein sequence: CASSAGTSGPSYEQYF.

Only a few counts were recorded for this clonotype. The V and J genes are TRBV7-8 and TRBJ2-1; 9 nucleotides agree with TRBD1. CDR1 and CDR2 (germline): SGHVS, FQNEAQ. The CDR3 spans 16 residues. The trim removed 4 bases at V and 5 bases at J, leaving 9 bases unmatched. CDR3 nucleotide sequence: TGTGCCAGCAGCTCTAACACAGGGGGCAAGGACAATGAGCAGTTCTTC. This encodes CASSSNTGGKDNEQFF.

V usage is TRBV29-1 and J usage is TRBJ2-1; no clear D gene. V was clipped by 2 bases and J by 0 bases, with 14 bases between them. The CDR3 contains 16 residues. The germline CDR1 and CDR2 sequences are SQVTM and ANQGSEA. CDR3 in amino acids: CSVEKDQPSSYNEQFF. The CDR3 region has the DNA TGCAGCGTTGAAAAGGATCAGCCCTCCTCCTACAATGAGCAGTTCTTC.

The genes are TRBV5-1 and TRBJ1-1; the D gene is possibly TRBD1 (5 bases). Germline CDR1 reads SGHRS; CDR2 reads YFSETQ. V lost 3 bases and J lost 0, with 12 bases in between. There are 15 residues in the CDR3. CDR3 residues: CASSWSSGMNTEAFF. CDR3 DNA sequence: TGCGCCAGCAGCTGGTCTTCAGGGATGAACACTGAAGCTTTCTTT. The entire variable domain, with the rest obtained from reference TRBV5-1 and TRBJ1-1, is as follows: KAGVTQTPRYLIKTRGQQVTLSCSPISGHRSVSWYQQTPGQGLQFLFEYFSETQRNKGNFPGRFSGRQFSNSRSEMNVSTLELGDSALYLCASSWSSGMNTEAFFGQGTRLTVV.

The chain carries TRBV27 and TRBJ2-1; D may be TRBD1 (5 bases). Germline CDR1 MNHEY, CDR2 SMNVEV (reference sequence). With 7 bases removed from V and 1 base from J, the gap between germline ends came to 14 bases. There are 15 residues in the CDR3. As DNA, the CDR3 is TGTGCCAGCAAAACGGACACGCAGTCCTACAATGAGCAGTTCTTC. Amino acids: CASKTDTQSYNEQFF.

CDR3 DNA sequence: TGTGCCAGCAGCTTTGTGGGACAGGGTCTCCACGAGCAGTACTTC. Its translation is CASSFVGQGLHEQYF. The chain combines TRBV5-5 with TRBJ2-7, with TRBD1 identical over 9 bases. Looked up from germline, CDR1 is SGHKS and CDR2 is YYEKEE (reference sequence). This CDR3 contains 15 residues. V lost 2 bases, J lost 5 bases, and 8 bases stayed unmatched.

The chain is built from TRBV6-2 or TRBV6-3 and TRBJ2-1; D possibly corresponds to TRBD1 (6 bases). Germline lookup yields CDR1 MNHEY and CDR2 SVGEGT. V dropped 8 bases and J dropped 1 base, with 15 bases sitting between them. The CDR3 sequence is 15 residues long. The CDR3 DNA sequence: TGTGCCAGCTCCACTAGGGGGATTTCCTACAATGAGCAGTTCTTC. This translates into CASSTRGISYNEQFF.

There are a few counts of this clonotype. The J gene is TRBJ2-1, the V gene TRBV11-2; maybe TRBD2 (5 bases). The V gene lost 2 bases and the J gene lost 4 bases, with 21 bases spanning the gap. There are 18 residues in the CDR3. Germline lookup yields CDR1 SGHAT and CDR2 FQNNGV. CDR3 sequence (DNA): TGTGCCAGCAGCTTAAGAGTGCGTATGGTGGAGGTATACAATGAGCAGTTCTTC. Its translation: CASSLRVRMVEVYNEQFF.

This clonotype was observed a few times. The CDR3 is CASSSAGNQRGTNEQFF. The CDR3 bases are TGTGCCAGCAGCTCCGCTGGGAACCAACGAGGGACCAATGAGCAGTTCTTC. J is TRBJ2-1 and V is TRBV7-6; perhaps D is TRBD1 or TRBD2 (5 bases each). Trimming stripped 4 bases from V and 6 bases from J, with 22 bases between. This CDR3 is 17 amino acids long. Germline V gives CDR1 SGHVS, CDR2 FNYEAQ.

V gene TRBV20-1 combines with J gene TRBJ2-7, with 11 positions matching TRBD2. J was trimmed by 1 base and V by 1 base; bases with no gene match: 3. The CDR3 has 15 residues. In germline, CDR1 is DFQATT, CDR2 SNEGSKA (reference sequence). As DNA, the CDR3 is TGCAGTGCTAGAGGGGGGACTAGCGGTTCCTACGAGCAGTACTTC. This encodes CSARGGTSGSYEQYF.

This clonotype was detected only a few times. The V gene is TRBV5-1, the J gene TRBJ2-1, with 8 bases matching TRBD2. With V trimmed by 4 bases and J by 4 bases, 10 bases remained unmatched. Germline V gene lookup returns CDR1 SGHRS and CDR2 YFSETQ. The CDR3 sequence is 16 residues long. The CDR3 DNA reads TGCGCCAGCAGCGGGAGGGGCGGGGGGAGATACAATGAGCAGTTCTTC. Translation: CASSGRGGGRYNEQFF.

This chain's CDR3 is CASSQTGRANNEQFF. The CDR3 DNA reads TGTGCCAGCAGCCAAACCGGGAGGGCCAATAATGAGCAGTTCTTC. The V call is TRBV3-1, the J call TRBJ2-1; 8 bases map to TRBD2. Germline trimming cut 2 bases from V and 7 bases from J; bases unmatched to any gene: 7. The CDR3 has 15 amino acids. Germline CDR1 and CDR2: LGHDT and YNNKEL (reference sequence).

The rearrangement links TRBV7-9 to TRBJ2-5; possibly TRBD1 or TRBD2 for D (7 bases each). Germline V gives CDR1 SEHNR, CDR2 FQNEAQ (reference sequence). Trimming left V 3 bases short and J 13 bases short, with 18 bases between. The CDR3 runs to 13 residues. CDR3 loop: CASSFNTGEGLYF. CDR3 DNA sequence: TGTGCCAGCAGCTTCAATACAGGGGAGGGCCTGTACTTC. Full variable domain (missing parts from reference TRBV7-9 and TRBJ2-5): DTGVSQNPRHKITKRGQNVTFRCDPISEHNRLYWYRQTLGQGPEFLTYFQNEAQLEKSRLLSDRFSAERPKGSFSTLEIQRTEQGDSAMYLCASSFNTGEGLYFGPGTRLLVL.

In DNA, the CDR3 is TGCGCCAGCAGCTTGACGACCCGCATGGATACGCAGTATTTT. Protein product: CASSLTTRMDTQYF. The gene calls are TRBV5-1 and TRBJ2-3; D is ambiguous. V lost 1 base to trimming and J lost 6 bases, with 12 bases between them. Germline loops: CDR1 SGHRS, CDR2 YFSETQ. The CDR3 extends over 14 amino acids.

The rearrangement uses TRBV25-1 and TRBJ2-2; 9 bases align to TRBD1. This CDR3 has 16 amino acids. Germline CDR1 reads MGHDK; CDR2 reads SYGVNS. The V segment lost 6 bases and the J segment 9 bases; nucleotides outside the gene matches: 14. The CDR3 here is CASSPRDRAGVRELFF. The CDR3 region has the DNA TGTGCCAGCAGCCCAAGGGACAGGGCGGGGGTCAGGGAGCTGTTTTTT.

This sequence joins TRBV12-3 or TRBV12-4 and TRBJ2-5; the D call may be TRBD1 or TRBD2 (7 bases each). There are 15 residues in the CDR3. V shed 4 bases and J shed 3 bases, with 15 bases lying between them. DNA of the CDR3: TGTGCCAGCAGTTCCCAGGGAGGGGGCGAAGAGACCCAGTACTTC. Amino acids: CASSSQGGGEETQYF.

J is TRBJ2-5 and V is TRBV5-1; D may be TRBD1 or TRBD2 (6 bases each). The ends were cut back, 0 bases at V and 5 bases at J, with 14 bases in the middle. The CDR3 is 15 residues long. Germline V gene sequence: CDR1 SGHRS, CDR2 YFSETQ. The DNA of the CDR3 is TGCGCCAGCAGCTTGGTGTCGGGGGCCGGGGAGACCCAGTACTTC. Encoded protein: CASSLVSGAGETQYF.

This clonotype has only a few counts. The V and J genes are TRBV7-8 and TRBJ2-2; D may correspond to TRBD1 or TRBD2 (5 bases each). The V and J ends lost 2 bases and 0 bases respectively, with 13 bases between them. Germline CDR1 is SGHVS and CDR2 is FQNEAQ. There are 17 residues in the CDR3. The CDR3 sequence is CASSLRGTPTNTGELFF. The CDR3 DNA reads as TGTGCCAGCAGCTTACGAGGGACGCCTACGAACACCGGGGAGCTGTTTTTT.

The rearrangement uses TRBV20-1 and TRBJ1-1, with TRBD1 as a possible D gene (5 bases). In germline, CDR1 is DFQATT, CDR2 SNEGSKA (reference sequence). The CDR3 is made up of 15 amino acids. V was cut by 0 bases and J by 3 bases, with 14 bases left in between. The CDR3 coding sequence is TGCAGTGCTAGAGAGCCCCCACAGGTGGACACTGAAGCTTTCTTT. As protein: CSAREPPQVDTEAFF.

The chain combines TRBV7-9 with TRBJ1-1, with D tentatively TRBD1 (5 bases). This CDR3 comprises 16 residues. Per the germline V gene, CDR1 is SEHNR and CDR2 is FQNEAQ (reference sequence). Trimming stripped 2 bases from V and 1 base from J, with 14 bases between. CDR3 amino acids: CASSLHIQGRNTEAFF. DNA for the CDR3: TGTGCCAGCAGCTTACATATCCAGGGACGGAACACTGAAGCTTTCTTT.

J is TRBJ2-3 and V is TRBV5-1, with TRBD2 matching over 7 bases. Germline V gene lookup returns CDR1 SGHRS and CDR2 YFSETQ. The junction had 14 bases not matched to a gene; V was cut back by 3 bases and J by 7 bases. This CDR3 contains 16 residues. DNA for the CDR3: TGCGCCAGCAGCTCGTTACTAGCGCGTAGCATCAATACGCAGTATTTT. It encodes CASSSLLARSINTQYF.